One sample yielded the 10 T cell receptor beta chains listed below, sequenced in a study of metastatic and nonmetastatic thyroid tumors. TCRdb reprocessed the PCR reads using MiXCR. The table shows fewer than 100,000 clones, with 14% to 15% occurring only once. Not a single patient had been given any form of treatment at any point before undergoing thyroid surgery. Material for sequencing was blood. These receptors came from a female donor with papillary thyroid cancer or a benign thyroid nodule (not recorded which). Some clones in this sample may be carry-over from other donors' samples.

This clone was observed a few times. The chain uses TRBV4-2 and TRBJ1-4; 11 bases agree with TRBD1. The CDR3 length is 15 residues. V lost 1 base to trimming and J lost 7 bases; unmatched junction nucleotides: 2. The germline V gene encodes CDR1 LGHNA and CDR2 YNFKEQ. The CDR3: CASSQGTGGFEKLFF. The CDR3 bases are TGTGCCAGCAGCCAAGGGACAGGGGGCTTTGAAAAACTGTTTTTT.

There are many counts of this clone. The chain carries TRBV5-1 and TRBJ2-2, with D perhaps matching TRBD1 (5 bases). The CDR3 is 15 amino acids. The germline CDR1 and CDR2 sequences are SGHRS and YFSETQ. V shed 0 bases and J shed 2 bases, with 8 bases lying between them. CDR3 amino acids: CASSLARTNTGELFF. CDR3 coding DNA: TGCGCCAGCAGCTTGGCCAGGACAAACACCGGGGAGCTGTTTTTT.

This clone was counted many times. This chain links TRBV27 with TRBJ2-2; D is unclear. Trimming took 2 bases from V and 6 from J, leaving 10 bases between them. The CDR3 is 14 amino acids. Germline values: CDR1 MNHEY, CDR2 SMNVEV (reference sequence). CDR3 in amino acids: CASSLDDKSGELFF. The CDR3 DNA reads as TGTGCCAGCAGTTTAGACGATAAATCCGGGGAGCTGTTTTTT.

By share of the sample, this clone is medium-sized. The chain has TRBV20-1 and TRBJ1-5; 9 positions match TRBD1. The length of the CDR3 is 15 residues. Germline lookup yields CDR1 DFQATT and CDR2 SNEGSKA (reference sequence). V dropped 6 bases and J dropped 4; count of bases not matched to a gene: 10. The CDR3 DNA reads TGCAGTGCCACCACAGGGGGCTCAATTAATCAGCCCCAGCATTTT. Translating gives CSATTGGSINQPQHF.

Turning to this clone: This may stem from a read error, because a much larger clone lies one nucleotide away. Other nucleotide sequences from this sample produce the same CDR3. CDR3: CASSPQRVPNEQFF. The CDR3 region has the DNA TGTGCCAGCAGTCCGCAGAGGGTCCCCAATGAGCAGTTCTTC. V usage is TRBV28 and J usage is TRBJ2-1, with a tentative D call TRBD2 (5 bases). The V gene lost 5 bases and the J gene lost 6 bases, with 14 bases spanning the gap. CDR1 is MDHEN, CDR2 SYDVKM, per germline. The CDR3 extends over 14 amino acids.

This clone was observed many times. The CDR3 protein is CASSLPWTHLSPNEQFF. The CDR3 nucleotides are TGTGCCAGCAGTTTGCCTTGGACTCACCTCAGTCCCAATGAGCAGTTCTTC. The chain is built from TRBV12-3 or TRBV12-4 and TRBJ2-1; tentative D call: TRBD2 (5 bases). Trimming left V 3 bases short and J 6 bases short, with 21 bases between. CDR3 length: 17 residues.

This clone was detected many times. This chain links TRBV12-3 or TRBV12-4 with TRBJ1-3; D might be TRBD1 (6 bases). The CDR3 consists of 14 residues. V was cut by 6 bases and J by 2 bases, with 11 bases left in between. CDR3 residues: CASSQTGPGNTIYF. DNA of the CDR3: TGTGCCAGCAGCCAAACAGGGCCTGGAAACACCATATATTTT.

In its sample, this clone was seen many times. The rearrangement uses TRBV28 and TRBJ1-4, with 7 positions matching TRBD1. J lost 3 bases, V lost 2 bases, and 9 bases had no gene match. Germline V gives CDR1 MDHEN, CDR2 SYDVKM. The CDR3 has 17 residues. Written as DNA, the CDR3 is TGTGCCAGCAGTTTAGGGAGACAGGGATTTTCTAATGAAAAACTGTTTTTT. Its translation: CASSLGRQGFSNEKLFF.

Note on this clone: One base away lies a much larger clone, so this may be a sequencing read error. This chain uses TRBV5-6 with TRBJ2-6, with TRBD1 identical over 8 bases. Trimming took 6 bases from V and 18 from J; bases not matched to a gene: 8. The germline gives CDR1 SGHDT, CDR2 YYEEEE. The CDR3 is 11 residues long. In DNA form, the CDR3 reads TGTGCCAGCATCTCCGGACAGGGACCGACTTTC. Protein: CASISGQGPTF.

This clone was counted ten times or more. This chain links TRBV19 with TRBJ2-1; no firm D call. Germline V lookup: CDR1 LNHDA, CDR2 SQIVND (reference sequence). The CDR3 runs to 14 residues. V lost 1 base and J 4 bases, leaving 8 bases between the germline ends. The CDR3 DNA reads TGTGCCAGTAGTATAGGTAACGGTTACAATGAGCAGTTCTTC. This encodes CASSIGNGYNEQFF.